Shown below are 29 T cell receptor beta chains from a single sample sequenced in a study of T cell responses to AZD1222 COVID-19 vaccine. The data were produced by immunoSEQ multiplex PCR, yet TCRdb's version contains in-frame clones alone and is incomplete. The table includes roughly 140,000 clones, less than 90% detected once. The sequenced sample was peripheral blood, obtained after recovery from COVID-19. The receptors shown here come from an adult who had recovered from COVID-19.

The CDR3 coding sequence is TGTGCCAGCAGTTTATACGGCAGGTACACAGATACGCAGTATTTT. This gives the protein CASSLYGRYTDTQYF. The chain is built from TRBV27 and TRBJ2-3; D call uncertain. Germline CDR1 reads MNHEY; CDR2 reads SMNVEV (reference sequence). The V and J ends lost 1 base and 2 bases respectively, with 10 bases between them. This CDR3 has 15 residues.

V gene TRBV10-3 combines with J gene TRBJ2-2; D ambiguous. The V and J ends lost 2 bases and 6 bases respectively, with 13 bases between them. CDR1 ENHRY and CDR2 SYGVKD come from the germline V gene. The CDR3 extends over 15 amino acids. The CDR3: CAISEPDGLAGELFF. CDR3 bases: TGTGCCATCAGTGAGCCCGATGGGCTGGCCGGGGAGCTGTTTTTT.

V is TRBV25-1 and J is TRBJ1-1; D gene unclear. Trimming left V 1 base short and J 3 bases short, with 15 bases between. The CDR3 sequence is 16 residues long. Per germline, CDR1 MGHDK and CDR2 SYGVNS. CDR3 sequence: CASSEWREGYDTEAFF. CDR3 nucleotides: TGTGCCAGCAGTGAATGGAGGGAAGGGTACGACACTGAAGCTTTCTTT.

The chain combines TRBV4-3 with TRBJ1-6; no firm D call. V shed 1 base and J shed 8 bases, with 9 bases lying between them. Germline V gene lookup returns CDR1 LGHNA and CDR2 YSLEER. This CDR3 contains 14 residues. The CDR3 DNA sequence: TGCGCCAGCAGCCAAGTGGTACGGGATTCACCCCTCCACTTT. Residues: CASSQVVRDSPLHF.

V is TRBV6-2 or TRBV6-3 and J is TRBJ1-1; D unclear. This CDR3 is built from 12 residues. V was pared by 4 bases and J by 5 bases, with 8 bases between. Germline V CDR1 and CDR2: MNHEY, SVGEGT. CDR3 loop: CASSFGLTEAFF. CDR3 sequence (DNA): TGTGCCAGCAGTTTCGGACTGACTGAAGCTTTCTTT.

This rearrangement joins TRBV5-5 to TRBJ2-7, with D perhaps matching TRBD2 (7 bases). Germline assignment: CDR1 SGHKS and CDR2 YYEKEE (reference sequence). There are 15 residues in the CDR3. V dropped 4 bases and J dropped 7 bases, with 21 bases sitting between them. The CDR3 DNA follows: TGTGCCAGCAGCGTAAGTTACAGGGCGCGGGGGGAGCAGTACTTC. This gives the protein CASSVSYRARGEQYF.

The chain uses TRBV14 and TRBJ2-7; D is unresolved. The CDR3 loop spans 14 amino acids. Germline loops: CDR1 SGHDN, CDR2 FVKESK. Trimming shortened V by 1 base and J by 3 bases, and 10 bases separated the two germline ends. CDR3 sequence: CASSQVGSYYEQYF. DNA of the CDR3: TGTGCCAGCAGCCAAGTTGGCTCTTACTACGAGCAGTACTTC.

J is TRBJ2-3 and V is TRBV5-1; no definite D call. V gave up 1 base and J gave up 2 bases, with 14 bases separating them. The CDR3 has 16 amino acids. Germline loops: CDR1 SGHRS, CDR2 YFSETQ. CDR3 sequence: CASSLKAVQNTDTQYF. For the CDR3, the DNA is TGCGCCAGCAGCTTGAAGGCGGTACAAAACACAGATACGCAGTATTTT.

V usage is TRBV2 and J usage is TRBJ1-5; D is ambiguous. The CDR3 spans 12 residues. V shed 0 bases and J shed 8 bases, with 5 bases lying between them. Germline V gives CDR1 SNHLY, CDR2 FYNNEI. As DNA, the CDR3 is TGTGCCAGCAGTGAAGCGGGGAAGCCCCAGCATTTT. Residues: CASSEAGKPQHF.

This rearrangement joins TRBV11-3 to TRBJ2-7; no definite D call. Trimming took off 2 bases at V and 7 bases at J, with 9 bases between the two ends. Germline V gives CDR1 SGHNT, CDR2 YENEEA. The CDR3 spans 12 residues. The CDR3 DNA reads TGTGCCAGCAGCTTAAACCACGGGGAGCAGTACTTC. It is translated as CASSLNHGEQYF.

The rearrangement links TRBV7-9 to TRBJ1-4, with D possibly TRBD1 on 5 matching bases. Looked up from germline, CDR1 is SEHNR and CDR2 is FQNEAQ (reference sequence). Between the trimmed V and J ends, which lost 6 bases and 7 bases, there was a span of 21 bases. This CDR3 region has 16 residues. The DNA for the CDR3 is TGTGCCAGCAGTCAAAGGAAGGGCAGGGACGGTGAAAAACTGTTTTTT. Translation gives CASSQRKGRDGEKLFF.

The V call is TRBV11-1, the J call TRBJ2-1, with D possibly matching TRBD1 (6 bases). CDR1 and CDR2 from the germline V gene are SGHAT and FQDESV (reference sequence). CDR3 size: 15 residues. V lost 4 bases to trimming and J lost 5 bases, with 15 bases between them. The CDR3 DNA sequence: TGTGCCAGCAGCTCTATACGGGACACCCACAATGAGCAGTTCTTC. Its translation: CASSSIRDTHNEQFF. Filled out from reference TRBV11-1 and TRBJ2-1, the complete variable domain reads EAEVAQSPRYKITEKSQAVAFWCDPISGHATLYWYRQILGQGPELLVQFQDESVVDDSQLPKDRFSAERLKGVDSTLKIQPAELGDSAMYLCASSSIRDTHNEQFFGPGTRLTVL.

The chain is built from TRBV7-7 and TRBJ1-1; tentatively, D is TRBD1 (6 bases). The CDR3 is 18 amino acids. V was cut by 3 bases and J by 0 bases, with 20 bases left in between. Germline V gene lookup returns CDR1 SSHAT and CDR2 FNYEAQ (reference sequence). The CDR3 bases are TGTGCCAGCAGCTTGCCAACCGGGACACCTGTCATGAACACTGAAGCTTTCTTT. Its translation: CASSLPTGTPVMNTEAFF.

The chain carries TRBV28 and TRBJ1-5; 7 positions agree with TRBD1. Germline V lookup: CDR1 MDHEN, CDR2 SYDVKM. The J segment lost 6 bases and the V segment lost 6 bases, leaving 11 bases of the junction unmatched. CDR3 size: 15 residues. This CDR3 is CASSPATGTVQPQHF. The CDR3, as DNA: TGTGCCAGCAGCCCCGCGACAGGGACGGTTCAGCCCCAGCATTTT.

This clone appeared a few times. V gene TRBV5-1 combines with J gene TRBJ2-1; D is possibly TRBD1 (5 bases). This CDR3 region has 16 residues. Germline assignment: CDR1 SGHRS and CDR2 YFSETQ. Between the trimmed V and J ends, which lost 0 bases and 8 bases, there was a span of 18 bases. The CDR3 nucleotides read TGCGCCAGCAGCTTGGGTCTCAGGGTCATCTCCTATGAGCAGTTCTTC. This gives the protein CASSLGLRVISYEQFF.

The chain links TRBV9 to TRBJ2-2, with TRBD2 matching over 10 bases. V was pared by 0 bases and J by 5 bases, with 4 bases of the junction left unmatched. CDR1 and CDR2 from the germline V gene are SGDLS and YYNGEE. The length of the CDR3 is 16 residues. In nucleotides, the CDR3 is TGTGCCAGCAGCGTAGCTGGTAGCGGGGGGACCGGGGAGCTGTTTTTT. It is translated as CASSVAGSGGTGELFF.

This chain connects TRBV24-1 to TRBJ2-1; D is possibly TRBD1 (6 bases). The CDR3 is 14 amino acids. Looked up from germline, CDR1 is KGHDR and CDR2 is SFDVKD. The V end lost 4 bases, the J end lost 5 bases, and 11 bases lay between the germline ends. The CDR3 loop reads CATSEPGQNNEQFF. The CDR3 DNA is TGTGCCACCAGTGAACCGGGACAAAACAATGAGCAGTTCTTC.

The chain links TRBV28 to TRBJ2-3, with 9 nucleotides matching TRBD2. V shed 7 bases and J 2 bases; nucleotides not matched to a gene: 7. This CDR3 contains 15 residues. Germline assignment: CDR1 MDHEN and CDR2 SYDVKM. CDR3 in DNA: TGTGCCAGCATATCTGCTAGCGGGGCCACAGATACGCAGTATTTT. Its translation is CASISASGATDTQYF. Using reference TRBV28 and TRBJ2-3 for the parts outside the CDR3, the full variable domain is DVKVTQSSRYLVKRTGEKVFLECVQDMDHENMFWYRQDPGLGLRLIYFSYDVKMKEKGDIPEGYSVSREKKERFSLILESASTNQTSMYLCASISASGATDTQYFGPGTRLTVL.

The V gene is TRBV6-4, the J gene TRBJ1-1; 10 nucleotides match TRBD1. Losses at the gene ends were 2 bases for V and 2 bases for J; bases not matched to a gene: 5. CDR1 MRHNA and CDR2 SNTAGT come from the germline V gene. This CDR3 has 16 residues. CDR3: CASSDADRGVNTEAFF. Written as DNA, the CDR3 is TGTGCCAGCAGTGACGCGGACAGGGGGGTAAACACTGAAGCTTTCTTT.

The gene calls are TRBV6-5 and TRBJ2-7; tentatively, D is TRBD2 (6 bases). Per germline, CDR1 MNHEY and CDR2 SVGAGI. V gave up 6 bases and J gave up 3 bases, with 18 bases separating them. CDR3 length: 15 amino acids. In nucleotides, the CDR3 is TGTGCCAGCAGACCACAAAAACTAGCCCGCTACGAGCAGTACTTC. Amino acid sequence: CASRPQKLARYEQYF.

The gene calls are TRBV7-6 and TRBJ2-3; the D is unclear. Germline-derived CDR1 and CDR2 are SGHVS and FNYEAQ. V lost 5 bases and J lost 0, with 18 bases in between. This CDR3 is built from 17 residues. The CDR3 loop is CASSTSAGPSSTDTQYF. The CDR3 DNA sequence: TGTGCCAGCAGCACGTCGGCAGGTCCGTCTAGCACAGATACGCAGTATTTT.

The chain couples TRBV5-4 to TRBJ1-1, with 10 bases lining up with TRBD1. The V segment lost 3 bases and the J segment 7 bases; nucleotides outside the gene matches: 9. This CDR3 region has 15 residues. Germline V gives CDR1 SGHNT, CDR2 YYREEE (reference sequence). As DNA, the CDR3 is TGTGCCAGCAGCTCGCGGCGACAGGGGGCGAATGAAGCTTTCTTT. Encoded protein: CASSSRRQGANEAFF.

The CDR3 bases are TGTGCCAGCACCATGGAGTGGTGGAACAAAAACATTCAGTACTTC. Translated, it gives CASTMEWWNKNIQYF. This chain joins TRBV7-8 and TRBJ2-4, with D unclear. CDR3 size: 15 residues. Trimming removed 7 bases from V and 3 bases from J, with 16 bases in between. Germline assignment: CDR1 SGHVS and CDR2 FQNEAQ.

The DNA of the CDR3 is TGTGCCATCAGTGAGTCTAGGACAGACAATCAGCCCCAGCATTTT. Protein sequence: CAISESRTDNQPQHF. This sequence joins TRBV10-3 and TRBJ1-5, with D maybe TRBD1 (6 bases). The length of the CDR3 is 15 residues. Germline V gene sequence: CDR1 ENHRY, CDR2 SYGVKD. Trimming took 0 bases from V and 3 from J, leaving 9 bases between them.

The rearrangement joins TRBV6-5 to TRBJ2-7; D possibly corresponds to TRBD2 (6 bases). The CDR3 is 15 residues long. Germline CDR1 reads MNHEY; CDR2 reads SVGAGI. V was clipped by 2 bases and J by 6 bases, with 17 bases between them. In DNA form, the CDR3 reads TGTGCCAGCAGTTACATGTCGGGAGTAATGTCCGAGCAGTACTTC. Its translation: CASSYMSGVMSEQYF.

V gene TRBV5-8 combines with J gene TRBJ1-6; D gene ambiguous. Trimming left V 4 bases short and J 9 bases short, with 17 bases between. The germline V gene encodes CDR1 SGHTS and CDR2 YDEGEE. The length of the CDR3 is 15 residues. The CDR3 DNA reads as TGTGCCAGCAGCCTACAGTTATCGGGCCTTTCACCCCTCCACTTT. Amino acids: CASSLQLSGLSPLHF.

V usage is TRBV10-2 and J usage is TRBJ1-6, with a possible D match to TRBD1 (6 bases). V was clipped by 0 bases and J by 9 bases, with 9 bases between them. CDR3 length: 14 residues. CDR1 is WSHSY, CDR2 SAAADI, per germline. CDR3 in amino acids: CASSESGGGSPLHF. In nucleotides, the CDR3 is TGCGCCAGCAGTGAGTCAGGAGGGGGTTCACCCCTCCACTTT.

This sequence joins TRBV5-4 and TRBJ2-1, with a possible D match to TRBD1 (5 bases). Germline V CDR1 and CDR2: SGHNT, YYREEE (reference sequence). V lost 0 bases to trimming and J lost 9 bases, with 16 bases between them. The CDR3 is made up of 15 amino acids. This CDR3 reads CASSLGSGAPGEQFF. CDR3 DNA: TGTGCCAGCAGCTTGGGGTCTGGGGCTCCCGGTGAGCAGTTCTTC.

The chain has TRBV7-6 and TRBJ2-3, with 7 bases identical to TRBD1. Per the germline V gene, CDR1 is SGHVS and CDR2 is FNYEAQ. The CDR3 is made up of 16 amino acids. V shed 0 bases, J shed 5 bases, and the junction held 8 bases outside the gene matches. Here the CDR3 DNA reads TGTGCCAGCAGCTTAGCGCGAGGGGGCTCGGGAGATACGCAGTATTTT. Amino acids: CASSLARGGSGDTQYF.